This T cell receptor (beta chain) was profiled in a study of blood T cell repertoires in COVID-19. Study details: Sites in the United States, Italy and Spain provided acute and convalescent COVID-19 samples. PBMCs, B-cell-depleted T cells, or T cells provided the cDNA or gDNA that made up the material.

Per the original methods: Amplification of reference gene primers provided the estimated nucleated cell counts. Data came from immunoSEQ multiplex PCR; TCRdb stores just in-frame clones and leaves some out. V and J calls and clone size are those listed in that table; D and trimming were worked out from the DNA. The table shows about 59,000 clones, with about 80% occurring only once. Specimen: peripheral blood. The TCR was taken from a woman of 80 years or more with acute or convalescent COVID-19.

CDR3 residues: CASSSTSGVSYNEQFF. Here the CDR3 DNA reads TGTGCCAGCAGTTCGACTAGCGGGGTCTCCTACAATGAGCAGTTCTTC. The chain links TRBV6-5 to TRBJ2-1; TRBD2 aligns across 11 bases. The CDR3 runs to 16 residues. With V trimmed by 4 bases and J by 0 bases, 2 bases remained unmatched. Germline-derived CDR1 and CDR2 are MNHEY and SVGAGI.